The 5 T cell receptor beta chains below all came from one sample that was sequenced in a study of blood T cell repertoires in COVID-19. The repertoire was sequenced with immunoSEQ multiplex PCR; TCRdb's copy has only in-frame clones and lacks some. Counted here are 60,000 to 70,000 clones, 80% to 90% occurring once; the ten biggest clones make up just under 4.5%. The material sequenced was peripheral blood. The origin of the receptors is a man aged 50 to 59 with active COVID-19.

The CDR3 sequence: CASSFRQTVGGGYGYTF. CDR3 coding DNA: TGTGCCAGCAGCTTTCGACAAACCGTTGGGGGGGGCTATGGCTACACCTTC. V gene TRBV5-6 combines with J gene TRBJ1-2; TRBD1 might be the D (5 bases). The V gene lost 2 bases and the J gene lost 4 bases, with 21 bases spanning the gap. Per the germline V gene, CDR1 is SGHDT and CDR2 is YYEEEE. The CDR3 extends over 17 amino acids.

The V and J genes are TRBV6-4 and TRBJ2-3, with 10 bases aligning to TRBD1. The CDR3 sequence is 15 residues long. The germline gives CDR1 MRHNA, CDR2 SNTAGT. V lost 2 bases and J lost 1; bases outside the gene matches: 0. CDR3 in DNA: TGTGCCAGCAGTGACGGGACAGGGGGCACAGATACGCAGTATTTT. Residues: CASSDGTGGTDTQYF.

The chain carries TRBV7-2 and TRBJ1-3; D not resolved. Looked up from germline, CDR1 is SGHTA and CDR2 is FQGNSA. V lost 5 bases to trimming and J lost 1 base, with 15 bases between them. This CDR3 comprises 16 residues. CDR3 DNA: TGTGCCAGCAGCACCCAAGGCGCGGGTTCTGGAAACACCATATATTTT. Translated, it gives CASSTQGAGSGNTIYF.

V usage is TRBV6-6 and J usage is TRBJ2-1, with TRBD1 matching 8 bases. J lost 7 bases, V lost 7 bases, and 6 bases had no gene match. CDR3 length equals 13 residues. Germline CDR1 reads MNHNY; CDR2 reads SVGAGI (reference sequence). The CDR3 spells CASIMTGENEQFF. The CDR3 DNA sequence: TGTGCCAGCATCATGACAGGGGAGAATGAGCAGTTCTTC.

The chain recombines TRBV18 with TRBJ1-1; 8 positions agree with TRBD1. V gave up 5 bases and J gave up 0 bases; unmatched junction bases: 2. Germline V gene data show CDR1 as KGHSH and CDR2 as LQKENI. The CDR3 has 14 amino acids. The CDR3 region has the DNA TGTGCCAGCTCATCGACAGGGGTGAACACTGAAGCTTTCTTT. Translation: CASSSTGVNTEAFF.